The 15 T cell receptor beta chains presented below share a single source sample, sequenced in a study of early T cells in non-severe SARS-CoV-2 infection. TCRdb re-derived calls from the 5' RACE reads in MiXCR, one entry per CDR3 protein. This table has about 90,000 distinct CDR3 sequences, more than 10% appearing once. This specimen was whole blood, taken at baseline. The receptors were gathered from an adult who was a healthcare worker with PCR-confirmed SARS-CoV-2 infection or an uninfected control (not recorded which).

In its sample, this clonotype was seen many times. The CDR3 here is CASSLSNEQFF. The CDR3, as DNA: TGTGCCAGCAGCTTAAGCAATGAGCAGTTCTTC. The V gene is TRBV7-2, the J gene TRBJ2-1; no definite D call. V lost 2 bases and J 6 bases, leaving 2 bases between the germline ends. Germline CDR1 and CDR2: SGHTA and FQGNSA. This CDR3 contains 11 residues.

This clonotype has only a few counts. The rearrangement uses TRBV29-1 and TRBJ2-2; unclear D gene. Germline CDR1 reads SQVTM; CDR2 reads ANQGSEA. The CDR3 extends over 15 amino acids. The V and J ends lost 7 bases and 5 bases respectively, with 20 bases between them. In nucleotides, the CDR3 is TGCAGCGCCCACCTTGGACGGGCTCCTACCGGGGAGCTGTTTTTT. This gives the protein CSAHLGRAPTGELFF.

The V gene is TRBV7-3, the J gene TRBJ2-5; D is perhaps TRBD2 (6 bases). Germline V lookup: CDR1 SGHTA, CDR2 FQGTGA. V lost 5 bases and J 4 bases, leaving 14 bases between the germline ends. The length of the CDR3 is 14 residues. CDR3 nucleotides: TGTGCCAGCAGCCAGATGGGGGGTCGAGAGACCCAGTACTTC. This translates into CASSQMGGRETQYF. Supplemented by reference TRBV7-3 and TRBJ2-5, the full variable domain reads GAGVSQTPSNKVTEKGKYVELRCDPISGHTALYWYRQSLGQGPEFLIYFQGTGAADDSGLPNDRFFAVRPEGSVSTLKIQRTERGDSAVYLCASSQMGGRETQYFGPGTRLLVL.

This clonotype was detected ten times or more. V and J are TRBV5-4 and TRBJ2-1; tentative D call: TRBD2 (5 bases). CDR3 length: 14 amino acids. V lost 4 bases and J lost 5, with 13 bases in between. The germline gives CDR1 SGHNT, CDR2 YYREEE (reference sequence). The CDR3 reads CASSTGGYNNEQFF. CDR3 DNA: TGTGCCAGCAGCACGGGCGGGTATAACAATGAGCAGTTCTTC.

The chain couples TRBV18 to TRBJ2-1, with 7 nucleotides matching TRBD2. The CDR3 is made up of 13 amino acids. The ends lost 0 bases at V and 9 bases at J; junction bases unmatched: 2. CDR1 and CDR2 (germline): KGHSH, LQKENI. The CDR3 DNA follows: TGTGCCAGCTCACCACCGCAGCGGGGTGAGCAGTTCTTC. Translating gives CASSPPQRGEQFF.

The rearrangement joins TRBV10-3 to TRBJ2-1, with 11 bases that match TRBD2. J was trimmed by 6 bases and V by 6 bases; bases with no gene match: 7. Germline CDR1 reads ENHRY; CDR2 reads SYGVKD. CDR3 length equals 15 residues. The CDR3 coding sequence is TGTGCCATCAGGCCCGGGACTAGCGGCTTCAATGAGCAGTTCTTC. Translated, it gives CAIRPGTSGFNEQFF.

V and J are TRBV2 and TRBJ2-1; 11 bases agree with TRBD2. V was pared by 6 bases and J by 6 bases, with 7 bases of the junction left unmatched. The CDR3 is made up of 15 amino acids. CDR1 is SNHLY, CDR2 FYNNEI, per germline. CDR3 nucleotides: TGTGCCAGCAGACCCACTAGCGGGAGCGGCAATGAGCAGTTCTTC. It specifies CASRPTSGSGNEQFF. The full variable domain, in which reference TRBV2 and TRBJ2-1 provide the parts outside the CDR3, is EPEVTQTPSHQVTQMGQEVILRCVPISNHLYFYWYRQILGQKVEFLVSFYNNEISEKSEIFDDQFSVERPDGSNFTLKIRSTKLEDSAMYFCASRPTSGSGNEQFFGPGTRLTVL.

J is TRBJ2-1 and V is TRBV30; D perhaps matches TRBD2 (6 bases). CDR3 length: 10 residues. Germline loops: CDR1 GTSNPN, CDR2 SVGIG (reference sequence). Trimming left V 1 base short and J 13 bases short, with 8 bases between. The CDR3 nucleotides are TGTGCCTGGAGTGGGAGGGTACAGTTCTTC. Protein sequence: CAWSGRVQFF. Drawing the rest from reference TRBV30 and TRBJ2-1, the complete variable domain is SQTIHQWPATLVQPVGSPLSLECTVEGTSNPNLYWYRQAAGRGLQLLFYSVGIGQISSEVPQNLSASRPQDRQFILSSKKLLLSDSGFYLCAWSGRVQFFGPGTRLTVL.

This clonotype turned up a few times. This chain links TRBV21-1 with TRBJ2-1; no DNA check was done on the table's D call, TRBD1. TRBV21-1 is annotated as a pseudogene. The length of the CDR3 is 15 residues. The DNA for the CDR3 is TGTGCCAGCAGCGAAGGGTCGGGATCCTACAATGAGCAGTTCTTC. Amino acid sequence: CASSEGSGSYNEQFF.

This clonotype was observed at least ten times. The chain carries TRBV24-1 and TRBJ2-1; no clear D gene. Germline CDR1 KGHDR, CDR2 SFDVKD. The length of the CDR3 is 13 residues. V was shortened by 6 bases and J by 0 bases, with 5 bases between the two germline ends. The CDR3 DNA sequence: TGTGCCACCAGTTATAGCTCCTACAATGAGCAGTTCTTC. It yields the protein CATSYSSYNEQFF.

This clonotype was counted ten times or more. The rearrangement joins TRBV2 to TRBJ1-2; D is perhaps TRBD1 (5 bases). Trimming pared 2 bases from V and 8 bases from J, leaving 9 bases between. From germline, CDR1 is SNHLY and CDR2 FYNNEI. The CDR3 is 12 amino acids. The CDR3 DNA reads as TGTGCCAGCAGTGAACAGGGAGGGGGCTACACCTTC. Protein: CASSEQGGGYTF.

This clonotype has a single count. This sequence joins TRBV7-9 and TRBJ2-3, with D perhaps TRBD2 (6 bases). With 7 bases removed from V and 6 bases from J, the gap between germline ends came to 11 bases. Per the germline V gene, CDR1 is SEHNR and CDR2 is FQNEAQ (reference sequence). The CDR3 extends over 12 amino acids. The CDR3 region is CASTSRGDTQYF. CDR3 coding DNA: TGTGCCAGCACCTCCCGGGGGGATACGCAGTATTTT.

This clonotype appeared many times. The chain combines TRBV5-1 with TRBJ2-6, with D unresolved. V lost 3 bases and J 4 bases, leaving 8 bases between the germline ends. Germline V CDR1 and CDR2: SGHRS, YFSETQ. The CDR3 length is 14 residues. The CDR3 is CASSSEQGANVLTF. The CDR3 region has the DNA TGCGCCAGCAGCTCCGAACAGGGGGCCAACGTCCTGACTTTC.

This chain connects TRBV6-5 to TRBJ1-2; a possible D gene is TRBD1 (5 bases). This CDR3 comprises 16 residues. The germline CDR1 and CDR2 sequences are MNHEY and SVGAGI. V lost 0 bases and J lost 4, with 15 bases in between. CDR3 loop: CASSYSTLNGGYGYTF. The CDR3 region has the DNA TGTGCCAGCAGTTACTCGACCCTTAACGGGGGCTATGGCTACACCTTC.

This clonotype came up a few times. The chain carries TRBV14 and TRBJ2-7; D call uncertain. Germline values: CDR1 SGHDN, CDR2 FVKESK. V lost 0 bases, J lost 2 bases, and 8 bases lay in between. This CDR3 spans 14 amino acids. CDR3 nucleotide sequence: TGTGCCAGCAGCCAAGAGGGCAGGACCTACGAGCAGTACTTC. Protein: CASSQEGRTYEQYF.